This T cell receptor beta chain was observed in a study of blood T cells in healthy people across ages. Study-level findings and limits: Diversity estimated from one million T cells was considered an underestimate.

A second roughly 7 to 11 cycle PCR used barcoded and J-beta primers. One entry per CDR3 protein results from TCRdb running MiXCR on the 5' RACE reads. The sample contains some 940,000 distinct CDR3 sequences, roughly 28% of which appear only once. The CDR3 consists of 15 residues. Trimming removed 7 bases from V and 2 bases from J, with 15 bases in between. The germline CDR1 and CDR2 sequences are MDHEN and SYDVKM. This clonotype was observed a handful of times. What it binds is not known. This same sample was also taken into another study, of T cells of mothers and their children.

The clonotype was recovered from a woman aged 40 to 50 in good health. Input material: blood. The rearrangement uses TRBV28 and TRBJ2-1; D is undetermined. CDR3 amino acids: CASTRDGIPYNEQFF. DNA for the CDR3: TGTGCCAGCACCCGAGATGGGATTCCCTACAATGAGCAGTTCTTC.